The present T cell receptor beta chain was sequenced within a study of blood T cell repertoires in COVID-19. About the study: The United States, Italy and Spain were the sources of the acute and convalescent COVID-19 samples. The analysed material was cDNA or gDNA that came from T cells, B-cell-depleted T cells, or PBMCs.

Here immunoSEQ multiplex PCR was the method, and the copy in TCRdb shows in-frame clones only, minus some. Among around 220,000 clones listed, 85% to 90% were seen once. CDR1 and CDR2 (germline): SGHAT, FQNNGV. This CDR3 region has 16 residues. The trim removed 6 bases at V and 4 bases at J, leaving 12 bases unmatched. The material sequenced was PBMCs or T cells enriched from blood (not recorded which). The source is a woman in her forties or fifties with acute COVID-19. V is TRBV11-2 and J is TRBJ2-5, with 9 positions matching TRBD2. For the CDR3, the DNA is TGTGCCAGCAGTCCCGGGCCCGGGACTAGCACAGAGACCCAGTACTTC. Protein product: CASSPGPGTSTETQYF.